Below are 32 T cell receptor beta chains sequenced from a single sample in a study of CXCR3-negative and CXCR3-positive naive CD8 T cells. The authors prepared UMI-labeled TRB cDNA libraries by 5' RACE. After re-calling the 5' RACE reads, TCRdb lists one entry per CDR3 protein, DNA absent. This repertoire includes about 120,000 distinct CDR3 sequences. Source material: naive CXCR3- CD8+ T cells from blood. Specified subset: CD45RO-CCR7+CD27+CD95- naive CD8+ T cells lacking CXCR3 (TNR3-). The receptors stem from a human donor in good health. Some clones in this sample may be carry-over from other donors' samples.

The chain couples TRBV7-9 to TRBJ1-5; TCRdb lists TRBD1, though no DNA is available to test this call. Germline V gene lookup returns CDR1 SEHNR and CDR2 FQNEAQ (reference sequence). The CDR3 spans 15 residues. CDR3 sequence: CASSSSGTADQPQHF.

This chain connects TRBV5-1 to TRBJ2-7; TCRdb's assignment of TRBD1 cannot be checked, as there is no DNA. Looked up from germline, CDR1 is SGHRS and CDR2 is YFSETQ. This CDR3 has 17 amino acids. CDR3 residues: CASSVDIGTGGSYEQYF.

This chain connects TRBV9 to TRBJ1-1; TCRdb names TRBD1, which stays unverified in the absence of DNA. This CDR3 has 14 amino acids. Per the germline V gene, CDR1 is SGDLS and CDR2 is YYNGEE. CDR3 region: CASSAEDRGVEAFF.

V usage is TRBV28 and J usage is TRBJ1-5. The germline CDR1 and CDR2 sequences are MDHEN and SYDVKM. The CDR3 has 15 amino acids. CDR3: CASSLGFSSNQPQHF.

CDR3 sequence reads: CASSLTRGPTGELFF. The chain is built from TRBV7-3 and TRBJ2-2; absent DNA, TCRdb's TRBD1 call cannot be checked. The CDR3 runs 15 residues. The germline gives CDR1 SGHTA, CDR2 FQGTGA.

This chain joins TRBV4-2 and TRBJ1-5; TCRdb reports TRBD1, a call that lacks DNA to check it against. The CDR3 has 18 residues. Germline V CDR1 and CDR2: LGHNA, YNFKEQ. The CDR3 region is CASSQESARTFSNQPQHF.

The V gene is TRBV5-5, the J gene TRBJ2-3; TCRdb designates TRBD1, a call that cannot be tested without DNA. This CDR3 has 15 residues. Germline CDR1 and CDR2: SGHKS and YYEKEE (reference sequence). The CDR3 sequence: CASSLIWGARDTQYF.

The chain has TRBV11-2 and TRBJ2-7; no DNA is available, so the TRBD1 call from TCRdb remains unchecked. Germline CDR1 SGHAT, CDR2 FQNNGV. This CDR3 is built from 15 residues. The CDR3 region is CASSLEATGYYEQYF. The complete variable domain, with remaining parts taken from reference TRBV11-2 and TRBJ2-7, reads EAGVAQSPRYKIIEKRQSVAFWCNPISGHATLYWYQQILGQGPKLLIQFQNNGVVDDSQLPKDRFSAERLKGVDSTLKIQPAKLEDSAVYLCASSLEATGYYEQYFGPGTRLTVT.

V usage is TRBV15 and J usage is TRBJ2-1. The CDR3 covers 12 residues. Germline lookup yields CDR1 LNHNV and CDR2 YYDKDF (reference sequence). The CDR3 here is CATSRQYNEQFF.

The chain carries TRBV30 and TRBJ2-1; the D call from TCRdb, TRBD2, cannot be confirmed without DNA. Per germline, CDR1 GTSNPN and CDR2 SVGIG (reference sequence). CDR3 length: 18 residues. The CDR3 here is CAWSVSTSGRWPYNEQFF.

The chain employs TRBV12-3 or TRBV12-4 and TRBJ2-5; the D gene TCRdb calls, TRBD1, cannot be checked with no DNA. CDR3 size: 13 residues. CDR3 amino acids: CASSDRVQETQYF.

V gene TRBV12-3 or TRBV12-4 combines with J gene TRBJ1-4. The CDR3 runs to 17 residues. CDR3 loop: CASSLRGLAATNEKLFF.

The chain links TRBV29-1 to TRBJ2-1. The germline CDR1 and CDR2 sequences are SQVTM and ANQGSEA. This CDR3 spans 12 amino acids. Here the CDR3 reads CSVVLTYNEQFF.

J is TRBJ2-3 and V is TRBV29-1; the TRBD1 assignment by TCRdb is unverifiable without DNA. This CDR3 is built from 15 residues. Germline V gene sequence: CDR1 SQVTM, CDR2 ANQGSEA. CDR3 in amino acids: CSVEVTGGVEDTQYF.

The rearrangement joins TRBV14 to TRBJ2-7; TCRdb reports TRBD2, a call that lacks DNA to check it against. The CDR3 has 13 amino acids. CDR1 SGHDN and CDR2 FVKESK come from the germline V gene. CDR3 sequence reads: CASSLTSGSSQYF.

J is TRBJ2-2 and V is TRBV12-3 or TRBV12-4; as DNA is missing, the TRBD1 call by TCRdb cannot be tested. The CDR3 totals 16 residues. This chain's CDR3 is CASSLGTGRDTGELFF.

The chain recombines TRBV25-1 with TRBJ1-1. The CDR3 spans 14 residues. Germline V CDR1 and CDR2: MGHDK, SYGVNS. The CDR3 here is CASSALLKNTEAFF.

This chain uses TRBV27 with TRBJ2-3. Germline V gene data show CDR1 as MNHEY and CDR2 as SMNVEV (reference sequence). The CDR3 is 14 residues long. CDR3: CASSLSSSTDTQYF.

This rearrangement joins TRBV25-1 to TRBJ2-1; the TCRdb call, TRBD1, lacks DNA for checking. The CDR3 covers 16 residues. Germline V gene sequence: CDR1 MGHDK, CDR2 SYGVNS. The CDR3 reads CASSAKTVFSYNEQFF.

V and J are TRBV29-1 and TRBJ2-1; the D call of TRBD2 rests on TCRdb alone, since no DNA is present to check it. CDR3 size: 14 residues. Germline V gene sequence: CDR1 SQVTM, CDR2 ANQGSEA. The CDR3 loop reads CSVEATSRYNEQFF.

The V gene is TRBV7-9, the J gene TRBJ2-1; the TCRdb D gene call, TRBD1, has no DNA to confirm it. The CDR3 is 14 residues long. Germline lookup yields CDR1 SEHNR and CDR2 FQNEAQ (reference sequence). CDR3 loop: CASSDLGVNNEQFF.

The chain carries TRBV29-1 and TRBJ2-2; TCRdb proposes TRBD2, but this gene call is untestable without DNA. CDR1 and CDR2 (germline): SQVTM, ANQGSEA. The CDR3 has 14 residues. CDR3 protein: CSVALGTNTGELFF.

V usage is TRBV5-4 and J usage is TRBJ2-7; there is no DNA to check the TCRdb D call of TRBD2. The germline gives CDR1 SGHNT, CDR2 YYREEE (reference sequence). The length of the CDR3 is 18 residues. This CDR3 is CASSPHPGTSGLTYEQYF.

CDR3 sequence: CASSILVWHEQFF. The chain joins TRBV7-2 to TRBJ2-1; the TRBD2 assignment by TCRdb is unverifiable without DNA. Germline loops: CDR1 SGHTA, CDR2 FQGNSA. The CDR3 runs to 13 residues. Together with reference TRBV7-2 and TRBJ2-1, the CDR3 gives the full variable domain: GAGVSQSPSNKVTEKGKDVELRCDPISGHTALYWYRQSLGQGLEFLIYFQGNSAPDKSGLPSDRFSAERTGGSVSTLTIQRTQQEDSAVYLCASSILVWHEQFFGPGTRLTVL.

The chain is built from TRBV7-6 and TRBJ2-7; lacking DNA, the TRBD1 call made by TCRdb goes unchecked. Germline CDR1 reads SGHVS; CDR2 reads FNYEAQ. This CDR3 is built from 14 residues. The CDR3 loop is CASSPGAQPYEQYF.

J is TRBJ2-7 and V is TRBV6-5; TCRdb returns TRBD1, unconfirmable since there is no DNA. The CDR3 contains 15 residues. Per germline, CDR1 MNHEY and CDR2 SVGAGI. CDR3: CASSYSNEGPYEQYF.

The chain uses TRBV7-9 and TRBJ2-1; TCRdb names TRBD1, which stays unverified in the absence of DNA. Germline-derived CDR1 and CDR2 are SEHNR and FQNEAQ (reference sequence). The CDR3 consists of 12 residues. The CDR3 protein is CASSTPGYEQFF.

This chain uses TRBV27 with TRBJ1-2; there is no DNA to check the TCRdb D call of TRBD1. Germline V CDR1 and CDR2: MNHEY, SMNVEV (reference sequence). CDR3 length: 14 amino acids. CDR3 sequence: CASSSGQGDYGYTF.

The chain couples TRBV7-9 to TRBJ1-1; TCRdb selects TRBD1, and the lack of DNA leaves this call unchecked. This CDR3 is built from 14 residues. The germline V gene has CDR1 SEHNR and CDR2 FQNEAQ (reference sequence). CDR3 sequence reads: CASSSLSTGTEAFF.

The gene calls are TRBV7-9 and TRBJ2-2. Germline V CDR1 and CDR2: SEHNR, FQNEAQ (reference sequence). CDR3 length: 13 amino acids. Here the CDR3 reads CASSLAQTGELFF.

The chain carries TRBV7-9 and TRBJ2-5; with no DNA, the TCRdb D assignment of TRBD2 cannot be verified. Germline assignment: CDR1 SEHNR and CDR2 FQNEAQ (reference sequence). This CDR3 has 14 amino acids. The CDR3 loop is CASSDGLFKETQYF.

The chain joins TRBV11-2 to TRBJ2-3; checking the TCRdb D call of TRBD2 is not possible without DNA. The CDR3 sequence is 18 residues long. Germline V CDR1 and CDR2: SGHAT, FQNNGV. The CDR3 region is CASSEPQPGLAATDTQYF.